Each of the 11 T cell receptor beta chains below was sequenced from the same sample in a study of control samples from healthy donors and cancer patients. Profiling relied on immunoSEQ multiplex PCR, and the TCRdb table lists in-frame clones only, not all of them. The table shows tens of thousands of clones, with around 78% occurring only once. The sequenced sample was blood. The receptor set was obtained from a man aged 60 to 69 in good health.

The chain employs TRBV24-1 and TRBJ2-5, with 7 nucleotides matching TRBD2. V lost 4 bases, J lost 1 base, and 8 bases stayed unmatched. Germline-derived CDR1 and CDR2 are KGHDR and SFDVKD. The CDR3 extends over 16 amino acids. The CDR3 DNA follows: TGTGCCACCAGTGACTTCAGCGGGACCGGCCAAGAGACCCAGTACTTC. It encodes CATSDFSGTGQETQYF.

The chain uses TRBV7-6 and TRBJ2-6; D ambiguous. Looked up from germline, CDR1 is SGHVS and CDR2 is FNYEAQ. The length of the CDR3 is 15 residues. V was trimmed by 5 bases and J by 1 base, leaving 9 bases between them. CDR3 bases: TGTGCCAGCAGCCCTAGGACGTCTGGGGCCAACGTCCTGACTTTC. This encodes CASSPRTSGANVLTF.

The rearrangement uses TRBV27 and TRBJ1-6; D is possibly TRBD1 (6 bases). Trimming took 2 bases from V and 7 from J, leaving 21 bases between them. Looked up from germline, CDR1 is MNHEY and CDR2 is SMNVEV (reference sequence). The length of the CDR3 is 18 residues. In DNA form, the CDR3 reads TGTGCCAGCAGTTTAACGGGGCTCGGGGGCGGAAAAAATTCACCCCTCCACTTT. Translation gives CASSLTGLGGGKNSPLHF.

This chain uses TRBV30 with TRBJ1-5; D is perhaps TRBD1 (5 bases). The V gene lost 0 bases and the J gene lost 6 bases, with 18 bases spanning the gap. CDR3 length: 16 amino acids. The germline V gene has CDR1 GTSNPN and CDR2 SVGIG (reference sequence). CDR3 coding DNA: TGTGCCTGGAGTGTTGGCGGGGCTGCGTTGGGTCAGCCCCAGCATTTT. Protein: CAWSVGGAALGQPQHF.

This rearrangement joins TRBV5-1 to TRBJ1-5; unclear D gene. Trimming removed 4 bases from V and 1 base from J, with 6 bases in between. Per the germline V gene, CDR1 is SGHRS and CDR2 is YFSETQ. CDR3 length: 13 residues. The CDR3 DNA reads TGCGCCAGCAGCGAGAGGAGCAATCAGCCCCAGCATTTT. It yields the protein CASSERSNQPQHF.

V usage is TRBV6-2 or TRBV6-3 and J usage is TRBJ1-6, with TRBD1 identical over 9 bases. Germline V gene lookup returns CDR1 MNHEY and CDR2 SVGEGT. V shed 2 bases and J 9 bases; nucleotides not matched to a gene: 5. The CDR3 totals 15 residues. In nucleotides, the CDR3 is TGTGCCAGCAGTTACCCCGGGACAGGGATTTCACCCCTCCACTTT. It encodes CASSYPGTGISPLHF.

This rearrangement joins TRBV7-2 to TRBJ1-5; 9 bases map to TRBD1. From germline, CDR1 is SGHTA and CDR2 FQGNSA. Trimming at V came to 1 base and at J to 6 bases, leaving 1 base not matched to a gene. CDR3 length: 14 amino acids. CDR3 sequence reads: CASSLGDRVQPQHF. CDR3 in DNA: TGTGCCAGCAGCTTAGGGGACAGGGTTCAGCCCCAGCATTTT.

J is TRBJ2-2 and V is TRBV7-9; D is undetermined. The length of the CDR3 is 14 residues. Germline-derived CDR1 and CDR2 are SEHNR and FQNEAQ (reference sequence). Trimming took 1 base from V and 0 from J, leaving 3 bases between them. The CDR3 DNA is TGTGCCAGCAGCTTAGTACCGAACACCGGGGAGCTGTTTTTT. This sequence encodes CASSLVPNTGELFF.

The chain combines TRBV6-6 with TRBJ2-6; D is perhaps TRBD1 (5 bases). Looked up from germline, CDR1 is MNHNY and CDR2 is SVGAGI (reference sequence). The CDR3 has 16 amino acids. V gave up 2 bases and J gave up 2 bases, with 10 bases separating them. The CDR3, as DNA: TGTGCCAGCAGTTACCCCCAGGGCCCTGGGGCCAACGTCCTGACTTTC. This translates into CASSYPQGPGANVLTF.

This rearrangement joins TRBV7-9 to TRBJ2-2; D gene unclear. Trimming left V 1 base short and J 5 bases short, with 2 bases between. In germline, CDR1 is SEHNR, CDR2 FQNEAQ (reference sequence). CDR3 length: 12 amino acids. The CDR3 coding sequence is TGTGCCAGCAGCTTAGGGACCGGGGAGCTGTTTTTT. It is translated as CASSLGTGELFF.

In DNA, the CDR3 is TGTGCCAGTAGGATGAGCTCCTATAATTCACCCCTCCACTTT. Residues: CASRMSSYNSPLHF. The V and J genes are TRBV19 and TRBJ1-6; D not certain. Per the germline V gene, CDR1 is LNHDA and CDR2 is SQIVND (reference sequence). The CDR3 extends over 14 amino acids. Trimming cost V 6 bases and J 0 bases, with 6 bases left between them.